Listed below are T cell receptor beta chains from one sample, sequenced in a study of blood T cell repertoires in COVID-19. The assay was immunoSEQ multiplex PCR, and TCRdb's table has in-frame clones only and misses some. The repertoire holds around 140,000 clones, approximately 79% seen once, with 2.5% to 3% in the top ten. Sequenced: PBMCs or T cells enriched from blood (not recorded which). These receptors were obtained from a woman aged 50 to 60 who had recovered from COVID-19. CDR3s include the opening cysteine and the closing phenylalanine or tryptophan. A D gene is named only where the DNA matches it firmly. Size tells how often a clone was seen (once, few, many) or the class of an expanded clone, and some rows leave it out.

clone_size: NA; d_call: TRBD2; j_call: TRBJ2-5; v_call: TRBV27; cdr3_nt: TGTGCCAGCAGTTTAGGTTCAGGGCGGGGGGAGACCCAGTACTTC; cdr3_aa: CASSLGSGRGETQYF
clone_size: NA; d_call: NA; j_call: TRBJ2-7; v_call: TRBV29-1; cdr3_nt: TGCAGCGTTGAAACAGGGAACTACAACGAGCAGTACTTC; cdr3_aa: CSVETGNYNEQYF
clone_size: NA; d_call: NA; j_call: TRBJ2-7; v_call: TRBV4-1; cdr3_nt: TGCGCCAGCAGCCAAGGGAGAGGGGGTCACTCCTACGAGCAGTACTTC; cdr3_aa: CASSQGRGGHSYEQYF
clone_size: NA; d_call: NA; j_call: TRBJ1-5; v_call: TRBV3-1/TRBV3-2; cdr3_nt: TGTGCCAGCAGCCAAGATTTCGGGTTCAATCAGCCCCAGCATTTT; cdr3_aa: CASSQDFGFNQPQHF
clone_size: few; d_call: NA; j_call: TRBJ1-2; v_call: TRBV6-5; cdr3_nt: TGTGCCAGCACCACTCTGTGGTCAGGGGTTGATGGCTACACCTTC; cdr3_aa: CASTTLWSGVDGYTF
clone_size: NA; d_call: NA; j_call: TRBJ1-2; v_call: TRBV7-9; cdr3_nt: TGTGCCAGCAGCACTCCCGAGGACAGCGGTCTGGATGGCTACACCTTC; cdr3_aa: CASSTPEDSGLDGYTF
clone_size: NA; d_call: NA; j_call: TRBJ2-1; v_call: TRBV5-1; cdr3_nt: TGCGCCAGCAGCGTCCCCACGGAGTACAATGAGCAGTTCTTC; cdr3_aa: CASSVPTEYNEQFF
clone_size: NA; d_call: NA; j_call: TRBJ1-1; v_call: TRBV5-1; cdr3_nt: TGCGCCAGCACACGGGGCGGGGGGAGTCGTGCAAACACTGAAGCTTTCTTT; cdr3_aa: CASTRGGGSRANTEAFF
clone_size: few; d_call: NA; j_call: TRBJ1-2; v_call: TRBV3-1/TRBV3-2; cdr3_nt: TGTGCCAGCAGCCAAGTCCCCCGCTCGGGGTATGGCTACACCTTC; cdr3_aa: CASSQVPRSGYGYTF
clone_size: NA; d_call: NA; j_call: TRBJ1-6; v_call: TRBV10-2; cdr3_nt: TGCGCCAGCAGTGAGACCGGGTTGTATTCACCCCTCCACTTT; cdr3_aa: CASSETGLYSPLHF